The T cell receptor (beta chain) under discussion was sequenced for a study of blood T cell repertoires in COVID-19. The authors' processing: For nucleated cells, counts were estimated from reference gene primer amplification. The table came from immunoSEQ multiplex PCR; TCRdb's copy has only in-frame clones and leaves some out. The V and J calls and clone size come from that table; D and trimming were worked out from the DNA. The sample consists of some 110,000 clones, around 80% of them appearing once. Germline lookup yields CDR1 LNHNV and CDR2 YYDKDF (reference sequence). Trimming stripped 1 base from V and 5 bases from J, with 8 bases between. CDR3 size: 13 residues.

This receptor was identified in a man aged 45-65 years with acute or convalescent COVID-19. The rearrangement links TRBV15 to TRBJ1-1; no clear D gene. The sequencing input was peripheral blood. The CDR3 nucleotides read TGTGCCACCAGCAGAGGTCCTTATACTGAAGCTTTCTTT. This gives the protein CATSRGPYTEAFF.